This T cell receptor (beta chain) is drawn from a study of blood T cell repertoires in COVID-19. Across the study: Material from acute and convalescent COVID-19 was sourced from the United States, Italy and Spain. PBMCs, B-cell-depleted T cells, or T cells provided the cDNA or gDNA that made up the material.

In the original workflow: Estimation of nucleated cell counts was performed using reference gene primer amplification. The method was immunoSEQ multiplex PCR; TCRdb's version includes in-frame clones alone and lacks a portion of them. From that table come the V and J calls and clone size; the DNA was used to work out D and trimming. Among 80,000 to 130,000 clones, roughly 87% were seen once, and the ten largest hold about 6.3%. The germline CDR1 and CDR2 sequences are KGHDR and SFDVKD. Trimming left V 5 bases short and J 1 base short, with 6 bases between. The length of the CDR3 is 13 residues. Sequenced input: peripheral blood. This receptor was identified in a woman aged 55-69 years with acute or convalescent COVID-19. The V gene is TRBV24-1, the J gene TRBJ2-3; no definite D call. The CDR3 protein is CATSARGTDTQYF. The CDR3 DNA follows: TGTGCCACCAGTGCACGCGGCACAGATACGCAGTATTTT.